These 26 T cell receptor beta chains came from one sample sequenced in a study of cytomegalovirus exposure and HLA in healthy donors. 60 Vbeta and 13 Jbeta primers were used in PCR. Only in-frame clones appear in the TCRdb table, and some are missing; sequencing was by immunoSEQ multiplex PCR. The sample has around 99,000 clones, about 76% seen once. The specimen was PBMCs. Source of these receptors: a woman in her 30s in good health and CMV-seronegative.

This clone was recorded only once. The chain employs TRBV28 and TRBJ2-5; 13 nucleotides agree with TRBD2. The DNA end is a closer match to TRBJ2-7, so the J assignment may be wrong. The length of the CDR3 is 15 residues. The germline gives CDR1 MDHEN, CDR2 SYDVKM. The CDR3 nucleotides read TGTGCCAGCAGTTTAGGACTAGCGGGAGCAAACGAGCAGTACTTC. It is translated as CASSLGLAGANEQYF.

V is TRBV27 and J is TRBJ2-1; no firm D call. CDR1 MNHEY and CDR2 SMNVEV come from the germline V gene (reference sequence). V dropped 3 bases and J dropped 0 bases, with 3 bases sitting between them. The CDR3 is 13 residues long. CDR3 sequence (DNA): TGTGCCAGCAGTTTTAGCTCCTACAATGAGCAGTTCTTC. Encoded protein: CASSFSSYNEQFF.

This chain links TRBV6-6 with TRBJ2-5; possibly TRBD1 for D (7 bases). The CDR3 consists of 15 residues. CDR1 and CDR2 from the germline V gene are MNHNY and SVGAGI (reference sequence). Trimming stripped 0 bases from V and 1 base from J, with 9 bases between. DNA for the CDR3: TGTGCCAGCAGTTACTCCCAGGGGGGCCAAGAGACCCAGTACTTC. As protein: CASSYSQGGQETQYF.

The chain is built from TRBV6-1 and TRBJ2-5, with 11 bases fitting TRBD1. There are 15 residues in the CDR3. The germline gives CDR1 MNHNS, CDR2 SASEGT. After removal of 3 bases from V and 5 bases from J, the junction contained 5 bases not matched to a gene. CDR3 coding DNA: TGTGCCAGCAGTGACCGGACAGGGGGCGTGGAGACCCAGTACTTC. It is translated as CASSDRTGGVETQYF.

This clone turned up a few times. J is TRBJ2-3 and V is TRBV5-1, with 7 bases aligning to TRBD1. The V and J ends lost 4 bases and 2 bases, in that order; junction bases with no gene match: 7. The germline V gene encodes CDR1 SGHRS and CDR2 YFSETQ. The length of the CDR3 is 15 residues. CDR3 amino acids: CASSPRTGPTDTQYF. For the CDR3, the DNA is TGCGCCAGCAGCCCTAGGACAGGACCCACAGATACGCAGTATTTT.

V gene TRBV12-5 combines with J gene TRBJ1-1; D is undetermined. This CDR3 has 14 amino acids. CDR1 is LGHNT, CDR2 FRNRAP, per germline. V gave up 5 bases and J gave up 1 base, with 11 bases separating them. CDR3 sequence: CASGIRPQNTEAFF. For the CDR3, the DNA is TGTGCTAGTGGTATACGTCCACAGAACACTGAAGCTTTCTTT. Full variable domain (missing parts from reference TRBV12-5 and TRBJ1-1): DARVTQTPRHKVTEMGQEVTMRCQPILGHNTVFWYRQTMMQGLELLAYFRNRAPLDDSGMPKDRFSAEMPDATLATLKIQPSEPRDSAVYFCASGIRPQNTEAFFGQGTRLTVV.

The chain uses TRBV5-8 and TRBJ1-5, with D perhaps TRBD1 (6 bases). Germline assignment: CDR1 SGHTS and CDR2 YDEGEE. The CDR3 is 14 residues long. V lost 3 bases and J lost 7, with 14 bases in between. Here the CDR3 reads CASSYRDPWQPQHF. CDR3 DNA sequence: TGTGCCAGCAGCTACAGGGACCCGTGGCAGCCCCAGCATTTT.

The V call is TRBV19, the J call TRBJ1-4; D is undetermined. The CDR3 is 12 residues long. Germline V lookup: CDR1 LNHDA, CDR2 SQIVND (reference sequence). V was pared by 9 bases and J by 8 bases, with 13 bases between. This CDR3 reads CASRISGEKLFF. The DNA of the CDR3 is TGTGCCAGCCGGATCTCCGGGGAAAAACTGTTTTTT. Using reference TRBV19 and TRBJ1-4 for the parts outside the CDR3, the full variable domain is DGGITQSPKYLFRKEGQNVTLSCEQNLNHDAMYWYRQDPGQGLRLIYYSQIVNDFQKGDIAEGYSVSREKKESFPLTVTSAQKNPTAFYLCASRISGEKLFFGSGTQLSVL.

The V and J genes are TRBV9 and TRBJ2-7, with a tentative D call TRBD1 (5 bases). CDR3 length: 14 residues. The V and J ends lost 3 bases and 0 bases respectively, with 10 bases between them. Germline V lookup: CDR1 SGDLS, CDR2 YYNGEE. The CDR3 region has the DNA TGTGCCAGCAGCGAGCAGGGTTTCTCCTACGAGCAGTACTTC. This translates into CASSEQGFSYEQYF.

The CDR3 DNA is TGTGCCAGCGGTCCTAGCGGATACTACAATGAGCAGTTCTTC. It encodes CASGPSGYYNEQFF. The chain carries TRBV6-5 and TRBJ2-1, with TRBD2 matching 7 bases. Germline lookup yields CDR1 MNHEY and CDR2 SVGAGI. The V and J ends lost 8 bases and 3 bases, in that order; junction bases with no gene match: 7. The CDR3 is made up of 14 amino acids.

Only one count was recorded for this clone. The rearrangement uses TRBV21-1 and TRBJ2-7; TRBD1 reflects the table's D call only, with no check against the DNA. TRBV21-1 is assigned pseudogene status. CDR3 length equals 10 residues. CDR3 in amino acids: CASSTVEQYF. CDR3 coding DNA: TGTGCCAGCAGCACAGTCGAGCAGTACTTC.

The V call is TRBV29-1, the J call TRBJ2-7, with unresolved D. Trimming pared 7 bases from V and 2 bases from J, leaving 9 bases between. The CDR3 has 11 amino acids. Germline V gene sequence: CDR1 SQVTM, CDR2 ANQGSEA. For the CDR3, the DNA is TGCAGCGCCACAGAAACCTACGAGCAGTACTTC. It specifies CSATETYEQYF.

This chain joins TRBV10-3 and TRBJ2-1, with TRBD2 matching 9 bases. This CDR3 comprises 15 residues. The V and J ends lost 3 bases and 5 bases, in that order; junction bases with no gene match: 5. In germline, CDR1 is ENHRY, CDR2 SYGVKD. The chain's CDR3 is CAISDASGANNEQFF. DNA of the CDR3: TGTGCCATCAGTGATGCTAGCGGGGCGAACAATGAGCAGTTCTTC.

This clone was found once. J is TRBJ2-7 and V is TRBV25-1; 11 bases line up with TRBD2. Germline loops: CDR1 MGHDK, CDR2 SYGVNS. The CDR3 is made up of 15 amino acids. The J segment lost 3 bases and the V segment lost 7 bases, leaving 8 bases of the junction unmatched. CDR3 residues: CASTHFGTSGYEQYF. The CDR3 region has the DNA TGTGCCAGCACCCACTTCGGGACTAGCGGCTACGAGCAGTACTTC.

About this clone: An end of the junction differs from the germline gene, which may be a read error. The chain links TRBV7-9 to TRBJ2-7, with TRBD2 matching 14 bases. The CDR3 loop spans 16 amino acids. CDR1 and CDR2 (germline): SEHNR, FQNEAQ (reference sequence). The CDR3 here is CPSSRSGTSGSWEQYF. DNA for the CDR3: TGTCCCAGCAGCCGGTCCGGGACTAGCGGGAGTTGGGAGCAGTACTTC. Complete variable domain (other parts from reference TRBV7-9 and TRBJ2-7): DTGVSQNPRHKITKRGQNVTFRCDPISEHNRLYWYRQTLGQGPEFLTYFQNEAQLEKSRLLSDRFSAERPKGSFSTLEIQRTEQGDSAMYLCPSSRSGTSGSWEQYFGPGTRLTVT.

This clone was observed once. The V call is TRBV25-1, the J call TRBJ1-2; 8 bases match TRBD1. Germline V gives CDR1 MGHDK, CDR2 SYGVNS. The V gene end was trimmed by 2 bases and the J gene end by 8 bases; junction bases not matched to a gene: 7. This CDR3 contains 14 residues. This chain's CDR3 is CASSERQGIGGYTF. The CDR3, as DNA: TGTGCCAGCAGTGAACGACAGGGGATTGGGGGCTACACCTTC.

V gene TRBV30 combines with J gene TRBJ1-2, with TRBD1 matching over 9 bases. There are 15 residues in the CDR3. The germline V gene has CDR1 GTSNPN and CDR2 SVGIG (reference sequence). V trimming: 2 bases; J trimming: 7 bases; junction bases outside the gene matches: 11. The CDR3 protein is CAWSSSGTGIIGYTF. The CDR3 DNA reads TGTGCCTGGAGTTCGTCCGGGACAGGGATTATTGGCTACACCTTC.

V usage is TRBV7-2 and J usage is TRBJ2-1; D possibly corresponds to TRBD2 (5 bases). V was clipped by 5 bases and J by 2 bases, with 10 bases between them. The CDR3 has 14 amino acids. In germline, CDR1 is SGHTA, CDR2 FQGNSA. The CDR3 is CASSQLGPYNEQFF. CDR3 sequence (DNA): TGTGCCAGCAGCCAACTAGGGCCCTACAATGAGCAGTTCTTC.

There are a few counts of this clone. The chain links TRBV9 to TRBJ2-7, with 11 bases identical to TRBD2. Germline values: CDR1 SGDLS, CDR2 YYNGEE. J lost 3 bases, V lost 4 bases, and 3 bases had no gene match. The CDR3 covers 14 residues. Here the CDR3 reads CASSTSGSSYEQYF. The CDR3 DNA is TGTGCCAGCAGCACTAGCGGGAGCAGCTACGAGCAGTACTTC.

The V call is TRBV2, the J call TRBJ2-7; 10 positions agree with TRBD2. From germline, CDR1 is SNHLY and CDR2 FYNNEI. V lost 7 bases and J lost 4; bases outside the gene matches: 7. This CDR3 has 14 amino acids. CDR3 sequence (DNA): TGTGCCAGCACCCGGACTAGCGGACTATACGAGCAGTACTTC. Translated: CASTRTSGLYEQYF.

This chain joins TRBV19 and TRBJ2-7; TRBD1 matches at 7 bases. Germline V gene lookup returns CDR1 LNHDA and CDR2 SQIVND (reference sequence). Unmatched junction bases numbered 4, after V lost 4 bases and J lost 1 base. The CDR3 has 14 amino acids. The CDR3: CASSTTDRSYEQYF. The CDR3 DNA reads as TGTGCCAGTAGTACGACGGACAGGTCCTACGAGCAGTACTTC.

The CDR3 here is CASSFGSTGANVLTF. The CDR3 DNA reads as TGTGCCAGCAGTTTTGGTAGTACTGGGGCCAACGTCCTGACTTTC. The chain employs TRBV28 and TRBJ2-6; no reliable D call. Trimming removed 3 bases from V and 2 bases from J, with 8 bases in between. CDR3 length: 15 residues. Germline V gene sequence: CDR1 MDHEN, CDR2 SYDVKM.

This clone was recorded only once. The CDR3: CASSPGTSGYEQYF. The CDR3 DNA reads as TGCGCCAGCAGCCCCGGGACTAGCGGCTACGAGCAGTACTTC. V is TRBV5-1 and J is TRBJ2-7; 11 bases are shared with TRBD2. The CDR3 extends over 14 amino acids. CDR1 is SGHRS, CDR2 YFSETQ, per germline. Unmatched junction bases numbered 3, after V lost 4 bases and J lost 3 bases.

The V gene is TRBV11-3, the J gene TRBJ2-1; the D gene is possibly TRBD2 (6 bases). The CDR3 runs to 14 residues. Germline CDR1 SGHNT, CDR2 YENEEA. Trimming left V 0 bases short and J 8 bases short, with 11 bases between. The DNA of the CDR3 is TGTGCCAGCAGCTTAGATCAGCGGGCATATGAGCAGTTCTTC. Its protein product is CASSLDQRAYEQFF.

This clone has a handful of counts. V is TRBV23-1 and J is TRBJ1-1, with TRBD1 as a possible D gene (5 bases). TRBV23-1 is an ORF for which the function is uncertain. The CDR3 runs to 21 residues. V lost 3 bases to trimming and J lost 7 bases, with 36 bases between them. The CDR3 here is CASSQGCPPPNCFYTRGEAFF. Here the CDR3 DNA reads TGCGCCAGCAGTCAGGGTTGCCCCCCCCCAAACTGTTTCTATACAAGGGGTGAAGCTTTCTTT.

The chain combines TRBV29-1 with TRBJ2-7, with a possible D match to TRBD2 (6 bases). The germline V gene encodes CDR1 SQVTM and CDR2 ANQGSEA. This CDR3 comprises 15 residues. Deletions cut 5 bases from V and 7 bases from J, with 24 bases between. The CDR3 protein is CSVCVSGVGGYEQYF. The DNA for the CDR3 is TGCAGCGTTTGCGTATCGGGAGTAGGAGGATATGAGCAGTACTTC.